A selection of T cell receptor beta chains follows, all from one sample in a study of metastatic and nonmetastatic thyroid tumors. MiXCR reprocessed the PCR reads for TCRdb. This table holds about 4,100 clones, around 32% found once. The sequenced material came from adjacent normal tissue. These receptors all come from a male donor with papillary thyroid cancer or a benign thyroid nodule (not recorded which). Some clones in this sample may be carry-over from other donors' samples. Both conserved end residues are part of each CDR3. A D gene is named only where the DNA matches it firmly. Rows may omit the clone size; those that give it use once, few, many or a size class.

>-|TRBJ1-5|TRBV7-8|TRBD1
CVSILDRGNQPQHF
TGTGTCAGCATCCTGGACAGGGGCAATCAGCCCCAGCATTTC
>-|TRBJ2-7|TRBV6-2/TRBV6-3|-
CASGVSGEQYF
TGTGCCAGCGGCGTATCGGGGGAGCAGTACTTC
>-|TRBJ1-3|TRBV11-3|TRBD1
CASSLASDRVNTIYF
TGTGCCAGCAGCTTAGCCTCGGACAGGGTAAACACCATATATTTT
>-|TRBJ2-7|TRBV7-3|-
CASSLYTGSYEQYF
TGTGCCAGCAGCTTATATACGGGCTCCTACGAGCAGTACTTC
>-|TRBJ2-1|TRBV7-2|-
CASSLPGQYNEQFF
TGTGCCAGCAGCTTACCTGGGCAGTACAATGAGCAGTTCTTC
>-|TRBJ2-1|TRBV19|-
CASSISGLTLNEQFF
TGTGCCAGTAGTATTTCGGGACTGACGTTAAATGAGCAGTTCTTC
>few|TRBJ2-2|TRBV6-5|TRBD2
CASSLAGGDFHGELFF
TGTGCCAGCAGCTTAGCGGGGGGCGATTTTCACGGGGAGCTGTTTTTT
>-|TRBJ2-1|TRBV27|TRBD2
CASSLRLAGGPNNEQFF
TGTGCCAGCAGTTTACGACTAGCGGGAGGGCCAAACAATGAGCAGTTCTTC
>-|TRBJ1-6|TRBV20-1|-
CSARAVGSPLHF
TGCAGTGCTAGAGCCGTGGGTTCACCCCTCCACTTT
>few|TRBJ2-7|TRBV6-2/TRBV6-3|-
CATLWSGSLYEQYF
TGTGCCACACTATGGTCGGGGAGCCTCTACGAGCAGTACTTC
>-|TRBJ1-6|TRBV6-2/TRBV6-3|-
CASSYKPGLISPLHF
TGTGCCAGCAGTTACAAACCGGGACTGATATCACCCCTCCACTTT
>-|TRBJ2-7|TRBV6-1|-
CASRTGDWSGSYEQYF
TGTGCCAGCAGAACAGGGGATTGGAGCGGGAGCTACGAGCAGTACTTC
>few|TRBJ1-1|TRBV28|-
CATLGNLAEAFF
TGTGCCACCCTTGGGAATCTTGCTGAAGCTTTCTTT
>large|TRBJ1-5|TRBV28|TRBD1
CASSFYRGRNQPQHF
TGTGCCAGCAGTTTTTACAGGGGCCGCAATCAGCCCCAGCATTTT
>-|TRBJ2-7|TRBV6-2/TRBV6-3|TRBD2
CASSPLVVTSGRSRREQYF
TGTGCCAGCAGTCCACTCGTCGTTACTAGCGGTAGATCTCGGCGCGAGCAGTACTTC
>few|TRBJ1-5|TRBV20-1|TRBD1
CSARDQGTGMFQPQHF
TGCAGTGCTAGAGATCAGGGGACAGGGATGTTTCAGCCCCAGCATTTT
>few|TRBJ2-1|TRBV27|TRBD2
CASSRGGVVNEQFF
TGTGCCAGCTCCCGGGGGGGAGTGGTGAATGAGCAGTTCTTC
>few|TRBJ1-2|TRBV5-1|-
CASSVAGHPIATF
TGCGCCAGCAGCGTAGCGGGGCACCCTATCGCTACCTTC
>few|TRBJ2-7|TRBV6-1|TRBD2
CASSETTGTSGSKQYF
TGTGCCAGCAGCGAAACGACCGGGACTAGCGGGTCCAAGCAGTACTTC
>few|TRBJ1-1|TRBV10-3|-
CAISESQGQNTEAFF
TGTGCCATCAGTGAGTCACAGGGCCAGAACACTGAAGCTTTCTTT
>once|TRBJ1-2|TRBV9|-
CVSSVGPSQGADGYTF
TGTGTCAGCAGCGTAGGCCCATCGCAGGGTGCAGATGGCTACACCTTC
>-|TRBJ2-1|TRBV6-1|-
CASSDSTSSGWASQFF
TGTGCCAGCAGTGATTCGACATCCTCCGGCTGGGCTTCGCAGTTCTTC
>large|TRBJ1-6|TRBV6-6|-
CASSYSGRVGDSPLHF
TGTGCCAGCAGTTACTCGGGCCGGGTCGGGGATTCACCCCTCCACTTT
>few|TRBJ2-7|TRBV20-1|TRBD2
CSAAGTSGRNEQYF
TGCAGTGCTGCTGGGACTAGCGGGAGAAACGAGCAGTACTTC
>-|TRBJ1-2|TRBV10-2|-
CASSDDLSYGYTF
TGCGCCAGCAGTGATGACCTCTCCTATGGCTACACCTTC
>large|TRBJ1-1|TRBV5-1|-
CASSLGGRAGEAFF
TGCGCCAGCAGCCTGGGGGGTCGGGCGGGTGAAGCTTTCTTT
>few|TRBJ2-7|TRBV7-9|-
CASSLQPYEQYF
TGTGCCAGCAGCCTACAACCCTACGAGCAGTACTTC
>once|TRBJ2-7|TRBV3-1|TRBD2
CASSRLAGDYEQYF
TGTGCCAGCAGCCGACTAGCGGGAGACTACGAGCAGTACTTC
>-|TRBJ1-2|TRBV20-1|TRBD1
CSAVGTANYGYTF
TGCAGTGCGGTCGGGACAGCCAACTATGGCTACACCTTC
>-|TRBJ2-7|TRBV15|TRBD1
CATSREHRGYEQYF
TGTGCCACCAGCAGAGAACACAGGGGTTACGAGCAGTACTTC
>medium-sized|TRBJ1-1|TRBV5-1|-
CASSFFRGTEAFF
TGCGCCAGCAGCTTCTTCAGGGGCACTGAAGCTTTCTTT
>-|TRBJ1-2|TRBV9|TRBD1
CASSRPGTGRHYGYTF
TGTGCCAGCAGCCGCCCCGGGACAGGACGACACTATGGCTACACCTTC
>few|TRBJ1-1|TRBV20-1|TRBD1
CSAGPSGTGRGTEAFF
TGCAGTGCTGGGCCCTCCGGGACAGGGAGGGGGACTGAAGCTTTCTTT
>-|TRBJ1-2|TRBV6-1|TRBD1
CATGQGPNYGYTF
TGTGCCACTGGACAGGGTCCTAACTATGGCTACACCTTC
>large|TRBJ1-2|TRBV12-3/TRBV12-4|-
CASSLPGARDYGYTF
TGTGCCAGCAGTTTACCCGGGGCGCGGGACTATGGCTACACCTTC
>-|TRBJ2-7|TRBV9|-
CASSPRRTSSYEQYF
TGTGCCAGCAGCCCCCGGCGGACCAGCTCCTACGAGCAGTACTTC
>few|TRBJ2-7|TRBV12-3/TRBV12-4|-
CASSEGTAYEQYF
TGTGCCAGCAGTGAGGGCACAGCCTACGAGCAGTACTTC
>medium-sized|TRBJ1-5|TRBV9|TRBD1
CASSPRGNFNQPQHF
TGTGCCAGCAGCCCCAGGGGGAACTTCAATCAGCCCCAGCATTTT
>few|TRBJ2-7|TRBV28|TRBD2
CASQTTSWSSYEQYF
TGTGCCAGCCAAACGACTAGCTGGAGTTCCTACGAGCAGTACTTC
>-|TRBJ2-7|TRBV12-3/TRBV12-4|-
CASSVQVFYEQYF
TGTGCCAGCAGCGTACAAGTCTTCTACGAGCAGTACTTC
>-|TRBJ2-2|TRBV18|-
CASSPYGFTGELFF
TGTGCCAGCTCACCATATGGATTCACCGGGGAGCTGTTTTTT
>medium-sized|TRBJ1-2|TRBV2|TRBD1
CASSGQSYGYTF
TGTGCCAGTTCGGGACAGAGCTATGGCTACACCTTC
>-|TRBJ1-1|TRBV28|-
CASSLTENTEAFF
TGTGCCAGCAGTCTAACAGAAAACACTGAAGCTTTCTTT
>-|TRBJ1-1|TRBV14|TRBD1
CASRETGGWNTEAFF
TGTGCCAGCAGGGAAACAGGGGGCTGGAACACTGAAGCTTTCTTT
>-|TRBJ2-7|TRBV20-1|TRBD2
CSARSGTSGVEQYF
TGCAGTGCTCGGTCCGGGACTAGCGGAGTCGAGCAGTACTTC
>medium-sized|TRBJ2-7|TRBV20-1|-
CSARPFSGPPLEQYF
TGCAGTGCTAGACCTTTTTCAGGCCCTCCCCTCGAGCAGTACTTC